This T cell receptor beta chain emerged from a study of memory CD4+ T cells and cytomegalovirus serostatus. Study-level findings and limits: Each of 67 CMV-associated TCRbeta sequences occurred in one to five individuals.

Germline V gene data show CDR1 as LGHNA and CDR2 as YSLEER. The V gene end was trimmed by 4 bases and the J gene end by 1 base; junction bases not matched to a gene: 9. The CDR3 covers 18 residues. To note about this clone: Its antigen is not known.

Assay used: immunoSEQ multiplex PCR; TCRdb lists only in-frame clones, some missing. The data show tens of thousands of clones, with over 70% seen just once and more than 0.8% held by the top ten. The sort gate was single viable CD3+CD4+CD8-CD45RO+ cells for memory CD4+ T cells. This receptor was identified in an adult in good health and CMV-seronegative. The rearrangement links TRBV4-3 to TRBJ2-5, with 13 bases fitting TRBD2. Sample: memory CD4+ T cells from blood. CDR3 sequence (DNA): TGCGCCAGCAGCCGAACTAGCGGGGGGGTCGTCTCCCAAGAGACCCAGTACTTC. This encodes CASSRTSGGVVSQETQYF.